These 8 T cell receptor beta chains were all obtained from the same sample, sequenced in a study of T cell changes during pregnancy in multiple sclerosis (dated by TCRdb to between 2018 and 2020). Library construction relied on the immunoSEQ multiplex PCR assay. This is the immuneACCESS table as TCRdb keeps it, with only in-frame sequences that have V and J called. A part of the clones is gone; compared with another copy, unresolved V genes explain less than half, and the rest is unexplained. Within this sample are just over 20,000 clones, with roughly 89% of them counted one time only. The top ten clonotypes cover roughly 5.5% of the sample. This specimen consisted of CD8+ T cells from peripheral blood mononuclear cells, obtained in the second trimester of pregnancy. These receptors all stem from a female donor in good health, enrolled as a control in a pregnancy study.

The sample holds a few counts of this clone. This rearrangement joins TRBV19 to TRBJ1-5; D is unclear. Looked up from germline, CDR1 is LNHDA and CDR2 is SQIVND (reference sequence). The length of the CDR3 is 14 residues. The V and J ends lost 7 bases and 7 bases respectively, with 17 bases between them. CDR3 DNA: TGTGCCAGTACCTCTAATAGCGAGATCCAGCCCCAGCATTTT. It specifies CASTSNSEIQPQHF. The full variable domain, completed using reference TRBV19 and TRBJ1-5, is DGGITQSPKYLFRKEGQNVTLSCEQNLNHDAMYWYRQDPGQGLRLIYYSQIVNDFQKGDIAEGYSVSREKKESFPLTVTSAQKNPTAFYLCASTSNSEIQPQHFGDGTRLSIL.

The chain joins TRBV25-1 to TRBJ1-4, with TRBD1 matching 8 bases. V gave up 5 bases and J gave up 6 bases; unmatched junction bases: 8. The germline V gene encodes CDR1 MGHDK and CDR2 SYGVNS. The CDR3 runs to 15 residues. The CDR3 DNA follows: TGTGCCAGCAGTTTACAGGACAGGGAGGATGAAAAACTGTTTTTT. Protein product: CASSLQDREDEKLFF.

This clone was recorded only once. The V gene is TRBV6-5, the J gene TRBJ1-2; D is perhaps TRBD1 (6 bases). CDR1 is MNHEY, CDR2 SVGAGI, per germline. V shed 2 bases and J shed 4 bases, with 14 bases lying between them. This CDR3 has 15 amino acids. The DNA of the CDR3 is TGTGCCAGCAGTTACGTACGAGGGGGTTCCTATGGCTACACCTTC. Encoded protein: CASSYVRGGSYGYTF.

The chain has TRBV11-3 and TRBJ1-1; 8 bases are a match to TRBD1. Trimming removed 4 bases from V and 5 bases from J; junction bases left unmatched: 9. The CDR3 runs to 15 residues. Germline assignment: CDR1 SGHNT and CDR2 YENEEA. The CDR3 nucleotides read TGTGCCAGCAGCTCACTACAGGGGGGAGGAACTGAAGCTTTCTTT. Its protein product is CASSSLQGGGTEAFF.

The chain recombines TRBV7-3 with TRBJ1-2; possibly TRBD1 for D (6 bases). The CDR3 has 14 residues. V dropped 1 base and J dropped 8 bases, with 14 bases sitting between them. Germline CDR1 and CDR2: SGHTA and FQGTGA. DNA of the CDR3: TGTGCCAGCAGCTTAATCGGGGGGGCGGGAGGCTACACCTTC. Translating it yields CASSLIGGAGGYTF.

This chain links TRBV11-2 with TRBJ2-1; a weak D match, TRBD2 (6 bases). The germline V gene has CDR1 SGHAT and CDR2 FQNNGV. Deletions cut 1 base from V and 6 bases from J, with 10 bases between. There are 14 residues in the CDR3. CDR3 sequence reads: CASSLGGLRNEQFF. CDR3 coding DNA: TGTGCCAGCAGCTTAGGGGGACTCCGCAATGAGCAGTTCTTC.

This clone was seen a few times. V gene TRBV7-9 combines with J gene TRBJ2-1, with TRBD1 identical over 9 bases. V lost 6 bases to trimming and J lost 0 bases; unmatched junction nucleotides: 15. This CDR3 is built from 19 residues. Per the germline V gene, CDR1 is SEHNR and CDR2 is FQNEAQ (reference sequence). In DNA form, the CDR3 reads TGTGCCAGCAGGGACACACAGGGGGCTATACTTAGCTCCTACAATGAGCAGTTCTTC. Translated: CASRDTQGAILSSYNEQFF.

This chain uses TRBV28 with TRBJ2-2; D remains unclear. The CDR3 consists of 16 residues. V was pared by 3 bases and J by 6 bases, with 17 bases between. Germline lookup yields CDR1 MDHEN and CDR2 SYDVKM. The CDR3 loop is CASSFFSDSVSGELFF. In DNA, the CDR3 is TGTGCCAGCAGTTTCTTTTCAGACTCGGTATCCGGGGAGCTGTTTTTT.